These T cell receptor beta chains were read from a single sample in a study of control samples from healthy donors and cancer patients. The data were produced by immunoSEQ multiplex PCR, yet TCRdb's version contains in-frame clones alone and is incomplete. The sample records about 170,000 clones, 91% being singletons. The sequencing sample was made of blood. The receptor set was obtained from a woman in her 30s in good health. CDR3s include the opening cysteine and the closing phenylalanine or tryptophan. The D gene is left open where the match is weak. A row's size may be missing; if present it is once, few, many or a size class.

>-|TRBJ2-3|TRBV7-3|TRBD2
TGTGCCAGCAGCTTACTGGGGGGGTCTAGCGCAGATACGCAGTATTTT
CASSLLGGSSADTQYF
>-|TRBJ1-3|TRBV10-3|-
TGTGCCATCAGTGAGTCGAATCAGGGAAACACCATATATTTT
CAISESNQGNTIYF
>-|TRBJ1-6|TRBV30|-
TGTGCCTGGAGTAAAAGGGACTCACCCCTCCACTTT
CAWSKRDSPLHF
>-|TRBJ2-1|TRBV20-1|TRBD2
TGCAGTGCTAGTGAGCCTAGCGGGAGGACCTCCAATGAGCAGTTCTTC
CSASEPSGRTSNEQFF
>-|TRBJ1-6|TRBV30|TRBD1
TGTGCCTGGAGTGTACAGGACAGGACGAATTCACCCCTCCACTTT
CAWSVQDRTNSPLHF
>once|TRBJ1-6|TRBV5-6|TRBD1
TGTGCCAGCAGCCGGGACAGGGATAATTCACCCCTCCACTTT
CASSRDRDNSPLHF
>-|TRBJ1-5|TRBV3-1/TRBV3-2|-
TGTGCCAGCAGCCAAGAAGATAGCAATCAGCCCCAGCATTTT
CASSQEDSNQPQHF
>-|TRBJ1-1|TRBV28|TRBD1
TGTGCCAGCAACCCGAACAGGGGTAGATACACTGAAGCTTTCTTT
CASNPNRGRYTEAFF
>-|TRBJ1-3|TRBV3-1/TRBV3-2|-
TGTGCCAGCAGCCAAGATTACTCTGGAAACACCATATATTTT
CASSQDYSGNTIYF
>-|TRBJ2-5|TRBV25-1|TRBD2
TGTGCCAGCAGTGCACCCGGGACTAGCCAAGAGACCCAGTACTTC
CASSAPGTSQETQYF
>-|TRBJ2-2|TRBV5-1|-
TGCGCCAGCAGCCCCTCCGGGGTGGGCACCGGGGAGCTGTTTTTT
CASSPSGVGTGELFF
>-|TRBJ2-2|TRBV29-1|TRBD2
TGCAGCGTCGAGGGACTAGCGGGGACCGGGGAGCTGTTTTTT
CSVEGLAGTGELFF
>-|TRBJ1-6|TRBV2|TRBD1
TGTGCCAGCACCCCGGGACAGGGATATAATTCACCCCTCCACTTT
CASTPGQGYNSPLHF
>-|TRBJ1-3|TRBV27|-
TGTGCCAGCAGTTTACGGCAGTCTGGAAACACCATATATTTT
CASSLRQSGNTIYF
>-|TRBJ1-1|TRBV3-1/TRBV3-2|-
TGTGCCAGCAGCCAAGGTCGGGGGTCAGGGTCTGCTTTCTTT
CASSQGRGSGSAFF
>once|TRBJ1-2|TRBV7-2|-
TGTGCCAGCAGCTTGGGGGCCTATGGCTACACCTTC
CASSLGAYGYTF
>-|TRBJ1-1|TRBV5-5|-
TGTGCCAGCAGCCTTCCCGAGCCCTCTCGTGAAGCTTTCTTT
CASSLPEPSREAFF
>once|TRBJ1-2|TRBV12-3/TRBV12-4|TRBD1
TGTGCCAGCAGTACCGGGACAGGGGGCGGCTACACCTTC
CASSTGTGGGYTF
>-|TRBJ1-1|TRBV6-2/TRBV6-3|-
TGTGCCAGCAGTTGGGGAACTGAAGCTTTCTTT
CASSWGTEAFF
>-|TRBJ2-3|TRBV4-2|TRBD2
TGTGCCAGCAGCCAAGATGGTAGCGGGAGCACAGATACGCAGTATTTT
CASSQDGSGSTDTQYF
>-|TRBJ2-7|TRBV4-2|TRBD2
TGTGCCAGCAGCCAAGGGACGGGAGGGGGGTACGAGCAGTACTTC
CASSQGTGGGYEQYF
>once|TRBJ1-4|TRBV23-1|-
TGCGCCAGCAGTGACGCTTGGGAAAAACTGTTTTTT
CASSDAWEKLFF
>-|TRBJ1-5|TRBV4-1|TRBD1
TGCGCCAGCAGCCAAGGACAGGGGGGTAATCAGCCCCAGCATTTT
CASSQGQGGNQPQHF
>-|TRBJ1-2|TRBV28|-
TGTGCCAGCAGTTTGATGTCCTATGGCTACACCTTC
CASSLMSYGYTF
>-|TRBJ1-6|TRBV5-6|TRBD1
TGTGCCAGCAGCTCCGGGACAGGGAGTTCACCCCTCCACTTT
CASSSGTGSSPLHF
>-|TRBJ2-2|TRBV19|TRBD2
TGTGCCAGTAGTATAGCTGGGCTAGCGGGAGGGAACACCGGGGAGCTGTTTTTT
CASSIAGLAGGNTGELFF
>-|TRBJ2-2|TRBV7-9|-
TGTGCCAGCAGCTTTTCCTTGAACACCGGGGAGCTGTTTTTT
CASSFSLNTGELFF
>-|TRBJ2-2|TRBV19|TRBD2
TGTGCCAGTAGTATCCCAGCGGGGGGACCGAACACCGGGGAGCTGTTTTTT
CASSIPAGGPNTGELFF
>once|TRBJ1-1|TRBV7-8|-
TGTGCCAGCAGCTTAGCCAGGGCCGATGAAGCTTTCTTT
CASSLARADEAFF
>-|TRBJ2-7|TRBV28|-
TGTGCCACCACCGACAAGTACGAGCAGTACTTC
CATTDKYEQYF
>-|TRBJ1-3|TRBV7-2|-
TGTGCCAGCAGGACTACAGGGACTGGAAACACCATATATTTT
CASRTTGTGNTIYF
>-|TRBJ2-7|TRBV12-2|-
TGTGCAAGTCGCTTAGTGACTAGCGGACACTACGAGCAGTACTTC
CASRLVTSGHYEQYF
>-|TRBJ2-7|TRBV6-2/TRBV6-3|TRBD2
TGTGCCAGCAGTTACTCCCTAGCGGGAGGTAGGTACGAGCAGTACTTC
CASSYSLAGGRYEQYF
>-|TRBJ2-3|TRBV7-3|TRBD1
TGTGCCAGCAGCTTAAAGGAGGACAGGGTCTACACAGATACGCAGTATTTT
CASSLKEDRVYTDTQYF
>-|TRBJ2-3|TRBV7-9|TRBD2
TGTGCCAGCAGCTTAAGGTGGACTAGCGGGACGGGGTCAGATACGCAGTATTTT
CASSLRWTSGTGSDTQYF
>-|TRBJ2-4|TRBV30|-
TGTGCCTGGAGTGCCAGGGGGGGCATTCAGTACTTC
CAWSARGGIQYF
>-|TRBJ2-3|TRBV18|-
TGTGCCAGCTCACCGGTCAGGGCGGAAGATACGCAGTATTTT
CASSPVRAEDTQYF
>-|TRBJ1-1|TRBV14|-
TGTGCCAGCAGCCATCGGGGGGCTAACACTGAAGCTTTCTTT
CASSHRGANTEAFF
>-|TRBJ1-4|TRBV6-5|TRBD1
TGTGCCAGCAGTTCCCGGGACAGGGGCGAAAAACTGTTTTTT
CASSSRDRGEKLFF
>-|TRBJ2-7|TRBV29-1|TRBD1
TGCAGCGTTGAAGGTCAGGGGGCGTACGAGCAGTACTTC
CSVEGQGAYEQYF
>-|TRBJ1-6|TRBV19|TRBD1
TGTGCCAGTAGTACGACAGGGGTGAACTCACCCCTCCACTTT
CASSTTGVNSPLHF
>-|TRBJ1-2|TRBV6-5|TRBD1
TGTGCCAGCACCTCCGACAGGGTCTATGGCTACACCTTC
CASTSDRVYGYTF